The 22 T cell receptor beta chains below all came from one sample that was sequenced in a study of blood T cell repertoires in COVID-19. Assay used: immunoSEQ multiplex PCR; TCRdb lists only in-frame clones, some missing. The sample holds about 330,000 clones, roughly 87% seen once. The sequenced sample was peripheral blood. These receptors originate from a man younger than 45 with COVID-19, enrolled during active disease.

The CDR3 sequence: CAISESRGANSPLHF. The CDR3 DNA sequence: TGTGCCATCAGTGAGTCAAGGGGTGCCAATTCACCCCTCCACTTT. V gene TRBV10-3 combines with J gene TRBJ1-6; weak D call: TRBD1 (5 bases). Germline CDR1 ENHRY, CDR2 SYGVKD. V shed 0 bases and J shed 7 bases, with 10 bases lying between them. This CDR3 region has 15 residues.

This clone was detected only a few times. The rearrangement joins TRBV3-1 (or the pseudogene TRBV3-2) to TRBJ1-2, with no clear D. The CDR3 has 12 residues. In germline, CDR1 is LGHDT, CDR2 YNNKEL (reference sequence). The V gene lost 2 bases and the J gene lost 7 bases, with 8 bases spanning the gap. This chain's CDR3 is CASSQQDSGYTF. The CDR3 coding sequence is TGTGCCAGCAGCCAACAGGATTCTGGCTACACCTTC.

This clone was seen just once. The chain couples TRBV24-1 to TRBJ2-1; 7 bases are shared with TRBD1. Germline CDR1 KGHDR, CDR2 SFDVKD. V trimming: 4 bases; J trimming: 10 bases; junction bases outside the gene matches: 9. The CDR3 is made up of 14 amino acids. The CDR3 region has the DNA TGTGCCACCAGTGACCCGGGACCGACAGGGGAGCAGTTCTTC. Translation gives CATSDPGPTGEQFF.

This chain's CDR3 is CASGLVLGGSSYNEQFF. The CDR3 DNA reads TGTGCTAGTGGTTTGGTACTCGGCGGGAGTTCCTACAATGAGCAGTTCTTC. The chain carries TRBV12-5 and TRBJ2-1; TRBD2 aligns across 7 bases. CDR1 and CDR2 (germline): LGHNT, FRNRAP. This CDR3 has 17 residues. V was clipped by 0 bases and J by 1 base; unmatched bases: 6.

The genes are TRBV30 and TRBJ2-3, with 16 bases matching TRBD2. The V and J ends lost 2 bases and 3 bases, in that order; junction bases with no gene match: 2. Germline-derived CDR1 and CDR2 are GTSNPN and SVGIG (reference sequence). The CDR3 covers 16 residues. CDR3: CAWSTGLAGGTDTQYF. The DNA of the CDR3 is TGTGCCTGGAGTACGGGACTAGCGGGAGGGACAGATACGCAGTATTTT.

The V and J genes are TRBV6-5 and TRBJ1-2, with TRBD1 identical over 12 bases. This CDR3 has 15 amino acids. After removal of 5 bases from V and 4 bases from J, the junction contained 5 bases not matched to a gene. CDR1 and CDR2 (germline): MNHEY, SVGAGI. The CDR3, as DNA: TGTGCCAGCAGTCAGGGACAGGGGGCAGGCTATGGCTACACCTTC. It codes for CASSQGQGAGYGYTF.

The gene calls are TRBV3-1 (or the pseudogene TRBV3-2) and TRBJ2-7; TRBD1 matches 7 bases. CDR1 and CDR2 from the germline V gene are LGHDT and YNNKEL (reference sequence). The CDR3 runs to 14 residues. The J segment lost 0 bases and the V segment lost 8 bases, leaving 7 bases of the junction unmatched. The CDR3, as DNA: TGTGCCAGCGGCAACAGGGGCTACTCCTACGAGCAGTACTTC. It yields the protein CASGNRGYSYEQYF.

The chain links TRBV7-2 to TRBJ2-3; TRBD1 agrees at 10 bases. Per the germline V gene, CDR1 is SGHTA and CDR2 is FQGNSA. Trimming took 3 bases from V and 2 from J; bases not matched to a gene: 8. The CDR3 runs 17 residues. CDR3 in DNA: TGTGCCAGCAGCTTCCCTAGTGGGACAGGGGTCACAGATACGCAGTATTTT. It translates to CASSFPSGTGVTDTQYF. Drawing the rest from reference TRBV7-2 and TRBJ2-3, the complete variable domain is GAGVSQSPSNKVTEKGKDVELRCDPISGHTALYWYRQSLGQGLEFLIYFQGNSAPDKSGLPSDRFSAERTGGSVSTLTIQRTQQEDSAVYLCASSFPSGTGVTDTQYFGPGTRLTVL.

The chain uses TRBV3-1 (or the pseudogene TRBV3-2) and TRBJ2-7, with 10 positions matching TRBD1. This CDR3 spans 13 amino acids. The ends lost 4 bases at V and 8 bases at J; junction bases unmatched: 5. Germline CDR1 LGHDT, CDR2 YNNKEL (reference sequence). CDR3 nucleotide sequence: TGTGCCAGCAGCCCCGGGACAGGGGAACAGCAGTACTTC. Residues: CASSPGTGEQQYF.

This clone was seen just once. This chain connects TRBV7-2 to TRBJ2-1; the match to TRBD2 covers 8 bases. Germline CDR1 and CDR2: SGHTA and FQGNSA. The CDR3 has 15 residues. V lost 5 bases and J lost 9; bases outside the gene matches: 12. CDR3 residues: CASSPPGLEDGEQFF. For the CDR3, the DNA is TGTGCCAGCAGCCCCCCGGGACTAGAGGATGGTGAGCAGTTCTTC.

The chain joins TRBV7-3 to TRBJ2-5, with D hard to call. Germline V gene data show CDR1 as SGHTA and CDR2 as FQGTGA. CDR3 length equals 12 residues. V was clipped by 4 bases and J by 5 bases, with 8 bases between them. The CDR3 sequence: CASSSSLETQYF. CDR3 DNA sequence: TGTGCCAGCAGCTCCTCACTTGAGACCCAGTACTTC.

The chain recombines TRBV7-8 with TRBJ1-5; a possible D gene is TRBD1 (6 bases). The CDR3 is made up of 16 amino acids. V dropped 4 bases and J dropped 5 bases, with 18 bases sitting between them. Germline CDR1 and CDR2: SGHVS and FQNEAQ. The CDR3 loop is CASSYVTGGRDQPQHF. The CDR3 bases are TGTGCCAGCAGCTACGTGACAGGTGGACGGGATCAGCCCCAGCATTTT. The full variable domain, its missing parts supplied by reference TRBV7-8 and TRBJ1-5, is GAGVSQSPRYKVAKRGQDVALRCDPISGHVSLFWYQQALGQGPEFLTYFQNEAQLDKSGLPSDRFFAERPEGSVSTLKIQRTQQEDSAVYLCASSYVTGGRDQPQHFGDGTRLSIL.

V gene TRBV5-1 combines with J gene TRBJ2-5, with 13 bases that match TRBD2. The CDR3 is 16 amino acids. The germline CDR1 and CDR2 sequences are SGHRS and YFSETQ. The ends lost 3 bases at V and 5 bases at J; junction bases unmatched: 7. The CDR3 sequence is CASSSGTSGIVETQYF. The CDR3 nucleotides are TGCGCCAGCAGCTCTGGGACTAGCGGGATCGTGGAGACCCAGTACTTC.

The table lists this clone with a few counts. This chain connects TRBV7-8 to TRBJ2-1, with 9 bases matching TRBD1. V trimming: 2 bases; J trimming: 7 bases; junction bases outside the gene matches: 9. The CDR3 is 16 residues long. CDR1 is SGHVS and CDR2 is FQNEAQ in the germline V gene. The CDR3: CASSLTGTGPGNEQFF. The CDR3 DNA reads TGTGCCAGCAGCTTAACCGGGACAGGGCCTGGAAATGAGCAGTTCTTC. The whole variable domain, remainder taken from reference TRBV7-8 and TRBJ2-1, is GAGVSQSPRYKVAKRGQDVALRCDPISGHVSLFWYQQALGQGPEFLTYFQNEAQLDKSGLPSDRFFAERPEGSVSTLKIQRTQQEDSAVYLCASSLTGTGPGNEQFFGPGTRLTVL.

This clone is a singleton in its sample. The gene calls are TRBV28 and TRBJ1-6; 7 bases are a match to TRBD1. V shed 5 bases, J shed 5 bases, and the junction held 3 bases outside the gene matches. CDR1 MDHEN and CDR2 SYDVKM come from the germline V gene. CDR3 length: 14 amino acids. CDR3 DNA sequence: TGTGCCAGCAGTCCTCAGGGGGATAATTCACCCCTCCACTTT. Translation: CASSPQGDNSPLHF.

CDR3 loop: CSATGNTEAFF. The CDR3 DNA sequence: TGCAGTGCTACCGGGAACACTGAAGCTTTCTTT. The J gene is TRBJ1-1, the V gene TRBV20-1; unclear D gene. The CDR3 runs 11 residues. Trimming removed 4 bases at V and 1 base at J, with 4 bases between. Germline CDR1 DFQATT, CDR2 SNEGSKA (reference sequence).

CDR3 amino acids: CASSLSGGALSDTQYF. The CDR3 DNA is TGCGCCAGCAGCCTCTCCGGGGGGGCCCTTTCAGATACGCAGTATTTT. V gene TRBV10-2 combines with J gene TRBJ2-3, with 8 positions matching TRBD2. Germline V lookup: CDR1 WSHSY, CDR2 SAAADI. Germline trimming cut 6 bases from V and 4 bases from J; bases unmatched to any gene: 12. The CDR3 extends over 16 amino acids.

This rearrangement joins TRBV5-1 to TRBJ1-1; 8 bases line up with TRBD1. Trimming cost V 3 bases and J 1 base; bases outside gene matches: 5. CDR1 SGHRS and CDR2 YFSETQ come from the germline V gene. The CDR3 covers 15 residues. The CDR3 here is CASSSGGAGNTEAFF. As DNA, the CDR3 is TGCGCCAGCAGCTCAGGGGGCGCGGGGAACACTGAAGCTTTCTTT.

The CDR3 DNA follows: TGTGCCAGCAGCTTAGGAGCTGCGAACACCGGGGAGCTGTTTTTT. This sequence encodes CASSLGAANTGELFF. The chain has TRBV7-7 and TRBJ2-2; D is unclear. CDR3 size: 15 residues. Germline V gene sequence: CDR1 SSHAT, CDR2 FNYEAQ (reference sequence). The V gene lost 1 base and the J gene lost 0 bases, with 6 bases spanning the gap.

V is TRBV15 and J is TRBJ1-2; D not certain. In germline, CDR1 is LNHNV, CDR2 YYDKDF (reference sequence). The CDR3 extends over 13 amino acids. The V gene lost 3 bases and the J gene lost 4 bases, with 9 bases spanning the gap. In nucleotides, the CDR3 is TGTGCCACCAGCAGTGGGGAGGGCTATGGCTACACCTTC. Its protein is CATSSGEGYGYTF.

V is TRBV29-1 and J is TRBJ1-3, with a tentative D call TRBD1 (6 bases). With 5 bases removed from V and 2 bases from J, the gap between germline ends came to 10 bases. Germline CDR1 SQVTM, CDR2 ANQGSEA. CDR3 size: 13 residues. The CDR3 region is CSVSGVAGNTIYF. For the CDR3, the DNA is TGCAGCGTTTCAGGGGTGGCTGGAAACACCATATATTTT.

The rearrangement links TRBV1 to TRBJ2-7; TRBD1 is the table's D call, not checked against the DNA. TRBV1 is listed as a pseudogene. The CDR3 sequence is 15 residues long. CDR3 protein: CTSSLGTGGFDEQYF. The CDR3 region has the DNA TGCACCAGCAGCCTCGGGACAGGGGGTTTCGACGAGCAGTACTTC.